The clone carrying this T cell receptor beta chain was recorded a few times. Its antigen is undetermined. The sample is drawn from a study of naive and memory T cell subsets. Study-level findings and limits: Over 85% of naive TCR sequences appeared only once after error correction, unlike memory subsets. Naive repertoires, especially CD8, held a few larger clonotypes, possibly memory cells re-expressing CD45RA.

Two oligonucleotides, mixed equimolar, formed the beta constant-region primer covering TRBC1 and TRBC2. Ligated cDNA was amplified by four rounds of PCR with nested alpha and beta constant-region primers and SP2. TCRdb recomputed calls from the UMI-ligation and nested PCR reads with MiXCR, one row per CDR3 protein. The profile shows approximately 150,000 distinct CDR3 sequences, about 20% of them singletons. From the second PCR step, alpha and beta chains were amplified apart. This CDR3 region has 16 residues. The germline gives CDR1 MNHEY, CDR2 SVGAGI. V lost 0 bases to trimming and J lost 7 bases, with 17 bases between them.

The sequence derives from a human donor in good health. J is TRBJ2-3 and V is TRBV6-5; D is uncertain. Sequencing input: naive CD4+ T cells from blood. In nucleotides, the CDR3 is TGTGCCAGCAGTTACTCGGGGAAGCATGTCGGGTATACGCAGTATTTT. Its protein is CASSYSGKHVGYTQYF.